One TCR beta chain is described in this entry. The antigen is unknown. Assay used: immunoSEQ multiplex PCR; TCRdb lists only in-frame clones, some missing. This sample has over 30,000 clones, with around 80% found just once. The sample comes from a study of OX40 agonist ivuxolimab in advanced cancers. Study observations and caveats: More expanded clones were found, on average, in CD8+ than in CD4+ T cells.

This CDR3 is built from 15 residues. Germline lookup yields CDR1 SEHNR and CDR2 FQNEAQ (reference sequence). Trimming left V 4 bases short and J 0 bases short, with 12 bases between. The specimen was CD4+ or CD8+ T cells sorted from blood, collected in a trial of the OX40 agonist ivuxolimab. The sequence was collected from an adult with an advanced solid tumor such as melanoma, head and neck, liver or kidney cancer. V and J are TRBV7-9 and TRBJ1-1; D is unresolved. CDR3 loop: CASSYTAGMNTEAFF. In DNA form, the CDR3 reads TGTGCCAGCAGCTACACAGCGGGGATGAACACTGAAGCTTTCTTT.